The sequence of this T cell receptor beta chain was determined in a study of breast tumors, draining lymph nodes, adjacent tissues. MiXCR, applied by TCRdb to the multiplex PCR reads, yields one record per CDR3 protein. The table includes tens of thousands of distinct CDR3 sequences, approximately 45% detected once. The TCR was taken from a female donor with breast cancer. Some clones in this sample may be carry-over from other donors' samples. Sequences were obtained from breast tumor tissue.

CDR3 DNA sequence: TGTGCCTGGAGACCAGGGCCCGCACCTGAAGCTTTCTTT. Protein product: CAWRPGPAPEAFF. The rearrangement uses TRBV30 and TRBJ1-1, with D possibly TRBD1 on 5 matching bases. Per germline, CDR1 GTSNPN and CDR2 SVGIG (reference sequence). V gave up 3 bases and J gave up 6 bases, with 14 bases separating them. The CDR3 is 13 residues long.